The 18 T cell receptor beta chains listed next were all sequenced from one sample in a study of human CD8 memory T cell subsets. Generation of TCR beta libraries used UMI-labeled 5' RACE. Reprocessing the 5' RACE reads, TCRdb reports a single entry for every CDR3 protein and omits DNA. This table lists approximately 11,000 distinct CDR3 sequences. Sequencing input: CD8+ T cells from PBMCs. The receptors were sampled from a human donor in good health.

This clonotype shows up as medium-sized by frequency. The V call is TRBV3-1, the J call TRBJ1-1; the TCRdb D gene call, TRBD1, has no DNA to confirm it. CDR3 length: 14 residues. Germline V gene sequence: CDR1 LGHDT, CDR2 YNNKEL (reference sequence). The CDR3 here is CASSQVAGETEAFF.

This clonotype registers medium-sized by frequency. The V call is TRBV20-1, the J call TRBJ2-1; TCRdb selects TRBD2, and the lack of DNA leaves this call unchecked. Germline loops: CDR1 DFQATT, CDR2 SNEGSKA (reference sequence). CDR3 length equals 13 residues. CDR3 sequence reads: CSAPAEVGNEQFF.

Frequency places this clonotype as medium-sized. CDR3 sequence reads: CASSPAGQVDEAFF. The chain recombines TRBV2 with TRBJ1-1; TCRdb lists TRBD1, though no DNA is available to test this call. CDR1 is SNHLY and CDR2 is FYNNEI in the germline V gene. The CDR3 spans 14 residues.

V usage is TRBV29-1 and J usage is TRBJ2-3; TCRdb indicates TRBD1, and absent DNA this call remains unverified. This CDR3 is 14 amino acids long. Germline V CDR1 and CDR2: SQVTM, ANQGSEA. The CDR3 protein is CSAGGDAEPYTQYF.

This chain joins TRBV9 and TRBJ2-1; without DNA, the TCRdb call of TRBD2 cannot be checked. The CDR3 sequence is 15 residues long. Germline V gives CDR1 SGDLS, CDR2 YYNGEE. The CDR3 spells CASSVGGGGNYEQFF.

The chain couples TRBV6-5 to TRBJ2-2. Germline CDR1 and CDR2: MNHEY and SVGAGI. The CDR3 consists of 11 residues. The CDR3 spells CASTNTGELFF.

This chain connects TRBV29-1 to TRBJ2-7. The length of the CDR3 is 15 residues. Germline-derived CDR1 and CDR2 are SQVTM and ANQGSEA. CDR3 in amino acids: CSVESWQAATYEQYF.

The genes are TRBV6-5 and TRBJ2-2; with no DNA, the TCRdb D assignment of TRBD1 cannot be verified. Germline lookup yields CDR1 MNHEY and CDR2 SVGAGI. This CDR3 region has 14 residues. The CDR3 here is CASAPGENTGELFF.

J is TRBJ2-7 and V is TRBV12-3 or TRBV12-4. CDR3 length: 15 residues. CDR3 protein: CASSLSLQEVYEQYF.

This chain links TRBV12-3 or TRBV12-4 with TRBJ2-5; TCRdb proposes TRBD1, but this gene call is untestable without DNA. The CDR3 totals 14 residues. The CDR3 sequence: CASSRQGLRETQYF.

V is TRBV13 and J is TRBJ2-7. CDR1 is PRHDT and CDR2 is FYEKMQ in the germline V gene (reference sequence). This CDR3 region has 13 residues. CDR3 region: CASSLGSSYEQYF.

This clonotype registers medium-sized by frequency. The J gene is TRBJ2-4, the V gene TRBV2; TCRdb lists TRBD1, though no DNA is available to test this call. CDR3 length: 14 residues. Germline V gene data show CDR1 as SNHLY and CDR2 as FYNNEI. CDR3 sequence: CASRGWDAQNIQYF.

J is TRBJ2-1 and V is TRBV7-3; TCRdb lists TRBD2, though no DNA is available to test this call. In germline, CDR1 is SGHTA, CDR2 FQGTGA. CDR3 length: 17 residues. The CDR3 reads CASSPLAGGSSYNEQFF.

This rearrangement joins TRBV19 to TRBJ2-7; TCRdb names TRBD2, which stays unverified in the absence of DNA. Germline CDR1 LNHDA, CDR2 SQIVND (reference sequence). The CDR3 has 13 amino acids. CDR3 loop: CASSIASGNEQYF.

The rearrangement links TRBV7-2 to TRBJ2-7; there is no DNA to check the TCRdb D call of TRBD2. CDR3 size: 15 residues. CDR1 is SGHTA, CDR2 FQGNSA, per germline. The CDR3 sequence is CASSRERTGGSEQYF.

The V gene is TRBV2, the J gene TRBJ1-1. The CDR3 extends over 13 amino acids. Germline V CDR1 and CDR2: SNHLY, FYNNEI. The CDR3 spells CASSAGRNTEAFF.

The chain joins TRBV5-1 to TRBJ2-1. This CDR3 spans 14 amino acids. From germline, CDR1 is SGHRS and CDR2 YFSETQ. CDR3 residues: CASSLAQGYNEQFF.

V and J are TRBV7-9 and TRBJ2-2; lacking DNA, the TRBD1 call made by TCRdb goes unchecked. CDR3 length: 18 residues. The germline CDR1 and CDR2 sequences are SEHNR and FQNEAQ (reference sequence). The CDR3: CASSPNAQTGPNTGELFF. The entire variable domain, with the rest obtained from reference TRBV7-9 and TRBJ2-2, is as follows: DTGVSQNPRHKITKRGQNVTFRCDPISEHNRLYWYRQTLGQGPEFLTYFQNEAQLEKSRLLSDRFSAERPKGSFSTLEIQRTEQGDSAMYLCASSPNAQTGPNTGELFFGEGSRLTVL.